The present TCR beta chain was sequenced within a study of vaccination and CD4 T cells after COVID-19. Overall study: The convalescents were made up of six males and four females, two of whom were Hispanic. For each participant, vaccination comprised two doses of either the BNT162b2 or the mRNA-1273 vaccine. Stimulation used overlapping spike peptides from SARS-CoV-2, HCoV-NL63, HCoV-OC43 and HCoV-229E. Study observations and caveats: The cohort comprised relatively few convalescent patients, and no early post-infection timepoints were analyzed.

V was cut by 0 bases and J by 1 base, with 10 bases left in between. Per the germline V gene, CDR1 is SGHRS and CDR2 is YFSETQ. The CDR3 extends over 16 amino acids. The Oncomine TCR Beta short-read assay was what sequenced the DNA obtained from cultured CD4+ T cells. MiXCR was run by TCRdb on the PCR reads, yielding one entry per CDR3 protein. The top ten hold around 9.9% of the sample, which has some 20,000 distinct CDR3 sequences, roughly 29% seen once. Stated treatment: approximately 9-day PBMC culture with coronavirus spike peptide pools or control peptides (ViraFEST assay). With regard to this clonotype: Its specificity is unknown.

The clonotype was recovered from a human donor with COVID-19. The sequenced material came from cultured CD4+ T cells from blood. The rearrangement joins TRBV5-1 to TRBJ2-2; D gene ambiguous. DNA of the CDR3: TGCGCCAGCAGCTTGGTTTCTGGTGTGAACACCGGGGAGCTGTTTTTT. This translates into CASSLVSGVNTGELFF.